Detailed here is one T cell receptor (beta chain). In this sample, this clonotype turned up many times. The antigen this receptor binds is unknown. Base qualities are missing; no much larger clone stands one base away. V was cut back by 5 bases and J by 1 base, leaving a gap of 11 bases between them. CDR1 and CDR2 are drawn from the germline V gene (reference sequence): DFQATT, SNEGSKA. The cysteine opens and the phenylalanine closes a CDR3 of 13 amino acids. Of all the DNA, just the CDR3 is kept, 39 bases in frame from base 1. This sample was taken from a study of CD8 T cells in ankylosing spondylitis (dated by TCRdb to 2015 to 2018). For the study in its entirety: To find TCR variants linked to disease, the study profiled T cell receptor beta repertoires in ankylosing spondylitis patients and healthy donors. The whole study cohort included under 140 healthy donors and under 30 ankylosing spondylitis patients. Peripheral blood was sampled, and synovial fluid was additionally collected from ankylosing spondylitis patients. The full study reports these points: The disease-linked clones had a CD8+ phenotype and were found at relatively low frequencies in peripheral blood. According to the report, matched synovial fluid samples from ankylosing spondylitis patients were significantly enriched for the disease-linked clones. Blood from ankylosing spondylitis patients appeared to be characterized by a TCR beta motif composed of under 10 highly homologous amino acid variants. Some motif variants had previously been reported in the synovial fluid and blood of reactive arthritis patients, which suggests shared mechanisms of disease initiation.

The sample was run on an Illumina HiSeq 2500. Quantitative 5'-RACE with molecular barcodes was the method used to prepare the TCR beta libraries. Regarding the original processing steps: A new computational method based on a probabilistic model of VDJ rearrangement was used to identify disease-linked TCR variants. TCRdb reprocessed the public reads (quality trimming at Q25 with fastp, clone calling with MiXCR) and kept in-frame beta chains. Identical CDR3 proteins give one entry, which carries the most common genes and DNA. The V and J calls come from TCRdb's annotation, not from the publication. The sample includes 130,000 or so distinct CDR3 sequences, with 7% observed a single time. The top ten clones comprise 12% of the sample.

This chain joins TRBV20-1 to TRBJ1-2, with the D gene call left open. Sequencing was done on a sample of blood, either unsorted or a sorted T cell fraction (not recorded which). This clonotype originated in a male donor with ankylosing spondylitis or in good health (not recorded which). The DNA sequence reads TGCAGTGCTGATTCCACGGTTAACTATGGCTACACCTTC. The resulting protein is CSADSTVNYGYTF.